These 5 T cell receptor beta chains were sequenced from one sample in a study of blood T cell repertoires in COVID-19. Here immunoSEQ multiplex PCR was the method, and the copy in TCRdb shows in-frame clones only, minus some. The repertoire holds some 230,000 clones, with more than 65% as singletons. The sample was peripheral blood. All receptors come from a woman under 40 who had recovered from COVID-19.

The chain links TRBV1 to TRBJ1-5; the table's D call of TRBD1 was not tested on the DNA. TRBV1 is a listed pseudogene. This CDR3 is built from 18 residues. In DNA, the CDR3 is TGCACCAGCAGCCAAGATCACGGCAGGGGGACTAGCAATCAGCCCCAGCATTTT. It is translated as CTSSQDHGRGTSNQPQHF.

About this clone itself: A junction end diverges from the germline sequence, so it may reflect a read error. The chain combines TRBV5-1 with TRBJ2-2; 10 nucleotides align to TRBD1. The length of the CDR3 is 16 residues. The germline gives CDR1 SGHRS, CDR2 YFSETQ. The CDR3 sequence: CARSLRTGGDTGELFF. The CDR3, as DNA: TGCGCCCGCAGCTTGAGGACAGGGGGGGACACCGGGGAGCTGTTTTTT.

The chain recombines TRBV19 with TRBJ2-7; D is possibly TRBD1 (6 bases). The CDR3 has 13 amino acids. Germline loops: CDR1 LNHDA, CDR2 SQIVND (reference sequence). V was shortened by 5 bases and J by 2 bases, with 10 bases between the two germline ends. CDR3 bases: TGTGCCAGTAGTCACAGGGACCCCTACGAGCAGTACTTC. Translation: CASSHRDPYEQYF.

This chain links TRBV6-5 with TRBJ2-7, with D perhaps TRBD2 (6 bases). CDR3 length: 15 amino acids. Trimming took off 4 bases at V and 1 base at J, with 14 bases between the two ends. Germline CDR1 reads MNHEY; CDR2 reads SVGAGI. In DNA, the CDR3 is TGTGCCAGCAGTTTTGGCGGGACGAATTCCTACGAGCAGTACTTC. Encoded protein: CASSFGGTNSYEQYF.

This chain uses TRBV11-3 with TRBJ1-1, with D tentatively TRBD1 (5 bases). Per germline, CDR1 SGHNT and CDR2 YENEEA. Trimming removed 5 bases at V and 1 base at J, with 17 bases between. The CDR3 is 16 amino acids. CDR3 in amino acids: CASSLIPRERNTEAFF. The CDR3 DNA sequence: TGTGCCAGCAGCCTAATCCCCAGGGAAAGGAACACTGAAGCTTTCTTT.